This TCR beta chain was sequenced for a study of cytotoxic CD8 clonotypes in ibrutinib-treated CLL (dated by TCRdb to about 2021). With regard to the full study: The cohort had 11 relapsed/refractory and approximately 14 treatment-naive patients; 17 to 18 were IGHV unmutated. Of the 90 or so participants in the trial, about two dozen had longitudinal samples available. Response samples were taken after a median of approximately 13 months on treatment, ranging from 6 to 36 months. Samples averaged roughly 260,000 productive templates and 90,000 to 100,000 productive rearrangements. All remission and progressive disease samples were collected while patients were still receiving ibrutinib. Partial responses were observed in roughly 24 patients and complete responses in 2; after a median follow-up of around 68 months, remission was maintained in 15 or so patients and progression was observed in approximately 12. Cryopreserved peripheral blood mononuclear cells were collected before treatment, at response, and at either disease progression or sustained remission.

On a MiSeq, deep resolution sequencing aimed for a depth between 1 in 1 million and 1 in 200,000 T cells, with each clonotype covered about 9.9x on average. The immunoSEQ hsTCRB Kit was used to generate the TCR beta libraries. In the authors' own workflow: Data were analyzed with ImmunoSEQ Data Assistant and ImmunoSEQ Analyzer, with V, D and J genes assigned per IMGT definitions. Clonality, which ranges from 0 to 1, was calculated by subtracting the normalized Shannon entropy of productive rearrangement frequencies from one. Only overrepresented clonotypes making up at least 0.05% of the repertoire of each patient were included in the public clonotype analysis. Some 13 age-matched healthy donor repertoires from immuneACCESS were used as controls for clonality. TCRdb stores this immuneACCESS table with in-frame sequences only. Part of the clones is absent; in the studies checked, under half of the shortfall reflects unresolved V genes, and no reason is known for the rest. V, J and clone size reflect that table, while D and trimming were determined from the DNA. In all, the sample holds approximately 170,000 clones, and over 75% of those were seen once. The ten largest account for approximately 3% of the sample.

In this sample, this clone turned up a few times. There is no known antigen for this receptor. The input lacks base qualities; no much larger clone sits a single base away. Broad study findings and their caveats: Public clonotypes were found to be uncommon and were observed to contract or remain stable during treatment; the increase in clonality was shown to reflect expansion of private clonotypes at ibrutinib response. At baseline, clonality was higher than in age-matched healthy donors and showed a strong correlation with circulating CD8+ T-cell counts. Clonality increased at ibrutinib response, stayed stable in sustained remission, and fell back toward baseline at progression. Sustained-remission and progressing patients did not have matched sampling times, and lymph node repertoires were not examined.

Read against the paper, the sample's time point label means: progressive disease on ibrutinib. Around 2 micrograms of genomic DNA were extracted from cryopreserved PBMCs for TCR beta library preparation. Longitudinal blood samples from CLL patients receiving ibrutinib monotherapy were subjected to high-throughput TCR beta sequencing. The patients took part in an open-label, single-center phase 2 trial of ibrutinib monotherapy. Trimmed from V: 5 bases; trimmed from J: 6 bases; junction bases lacking a gene match: 8. The CDR3 goes from the cysteine to the phenylalanine over 15 residues. The kept DNA is CDR3 alone, 45 bases in frame from the first base. From a lookup of the germline V gene (reference sequence), CDR1 and CDR2 are MNHEY and SMNVEV.

The chain joins TRBV27 to TRBJ2-7; TRBD2 agrees with 12 junctional bases. This sequence originates from a human donor with chronic lymphocytic leukemia. The sample in question was PBMCs, obtained at disease progression, from a patient treated with ibrutinib. In nucleotides, the sequence is TGTGCCAGCAGTCCTAAACTAGCGGGAGGACCCGAGCAGTACTTC. This is translated as CASSPKLAGGPEQYF.